This record covers a single T cell receptor (beta chain). The sample originates from a study of T cell responses to AZD1222 COVID-19 vaccine. As for the study in general: Combined were second doses at about 4 or about 12 weeks.

Germline V gene data show CDR1 as LNHDA and CDR2 as SQIVND (reference sequence). V lost 6 bases to trimming and J lost 4 bases, with 16 bases between them. The CDR3 is 15 residues long. Profiled with immunoSEQ multiplex PCR; TCRdb holds only in-frame clones, not every one. The sample has some 150,000 clones, around nine tenths seen once. The TCR originated in an adult in good health. The chain joins TRBV19 to TRBJ2-1, with D perhaps matching TRBD2 (6 bases). The sample in question was peripheral blood, obtained on day 0 of AZD1222 vaccination. This chain's CDR3 is CASSLMVGGYNEQFF. As DNA, the CDR3 is TGTGCCAGTAGCTTAATGGTGGGGGGTTACAATGAGCAGTTCTTC.